The rows below give T cell receptor beta chains drawn from one sample of a study of cytomegalovirus exposure and HLA in healthy donors. Here immunoSEQ multiplex PCR was the method, and the copy in TCRdb shows in-frame clones only, minus some. Of 95,000 to 150,000 clones listed, roughly 93% are singletons. Sequencing was carried out using PBMCs. All receptors come from a woman in her late teens or twenties in good health and CMV-seronegative. The CDR3 runs from the conserved cysteine through the conserved F or W. D genes are given only for firm matches. Only part of the rows carry a size: once, few, many, or a class if the clone is expanded.

cdr3_length	clone_size	j_call	v_call	d_call	cdr3_aa	cdr3_nt
16	.	TRBJ2-1	TRBV10-3	TRBD1	CAIGAADRGSLVEQFF	TGTGCCATCGGGGCGGCCGACAGGGGCTCGTTGGTTGAGCAGTTCTTC
14	.	TRBJ2-7	TRBV6-1	TRBD2	CASSVGRENYEQYF	TGTGCCAGCAGTGTAGGGCGGGAGAACTACGAGCAGTACTTC
15	few	TRBJ2-2	TRBV5-1	.	CASSWGAGLTGELFF	TGCGCCAGCAGTTGGGGTGCGGGGTTGACCGGGGAGCTGTTTTTT
13	.	TRBJ2-1	TRBV10-1	.	CASSPAGWNEQFF	TGCGCCAGCAGTCCCGCAGGGTGGAATGAGCAGTTCTTC
14	.	TRBJ1-3	TRBV30	.	CAWSVVDRRNTIYF	TGTGCCTGGAGCGTGGTTGACAGACGGAACACCATATATTTT
16	.	TRBJ1-4	TRBV30	TRBD1	CAWSVRAGGAGEKLFF	TGTGCCTGGAGTGTAAGGGCAGGGGGCGCGGGAGAAAAACTGTTTTTT
14	.	TRBJ1-5	TRBV7-8	.	CASSLGGLNQPQHF	TGTGCCAGCAGCTTAGGGGGGCTCAATCAGCCCCAGCATTTT
15	.	TRBJ2-1	TRBV7-6	.	CASSLGGAYGDEQFF	TGTGCCAGCAGCTTAGGCGGGGCCTACGGCGATGAGCAGTTCTTC
16	.	TRBJ2-1	TRBV11-3	TRBD2	CASSFASGGARNEQFF	TGTGCCAGCAGCTTTGCTAGCGGGGGGGCGAGGAATGAGCAGTTCTTC
15	.	TRBJ2-1	TRBV7-9	TRBD1	CASSSQGLSYNEQFF	TGTGCCAGCAGCTCACAGGGGCTATCCTACAATGAGCAGTTCTTC
15	.	TRBJ1-1	TRBV7-6	.	CASSLLRVPNTEAFF	TGTGCCAGCAGCTTATTACGGGTCCCTAACACTGAAGCTTTCTTT
13	once	TRBJ1-2	TRBV6-1	.	CASMPGGFYGYTF	TGTGCCAGCATGCCTGGCGGATTCTATGGCTACACCTTC
15	.	TRBJ1-1	TRBV27	TRBD1	CASFHLTGENTEAFF	TGTGCCAGCTTTCATCTTACAGGGGAGAACACTGAAGCTTTCTTT
14	.	TRBJ2-1	TRBV10-3	.	CAISVSGTDNEQFF	TGTGCCATCAGTGTCTCCGGGACTGACAATGAGCAGTTCTTC
15	.	TRBJ1-1	TRBV6-6	.	CASSYHAGGDTEAFF	TGTGCCAGCAGTTACCACGCGGGGGGGGACACTGAAGCTTTCTTT
15	.	TRBJ2-7	TRBV5-1	TRBD1	CASSSPFQGVYEQYF	TGCGCCAGCAGCTCGCCATTTCAGGGGGTCTACGAGCAGTACTTC
17	.	TRBJ1-6	TRBV12-5	.	CASGLDGSGPGDSPLHF	TGTGCTAGTGGTTTGGACGGTTCCGGACCGGGGGATTCACCCCTCCACTTT
15	once	TRBJ1-2	TRBV11-2	.	CASSSSAGGDYGYTF	TGTGCCAGCAGCTCTAGCGCGGGGGGGGACTATGGCTACACCTTC
16	.	TRBJ1-2	TRBV5-1	TRBD1	CASSLGPTGTGRGYTF	TGCGCCAGCAGCTTGGGACCTACCGGGACAGGGAGAGGCTACACCTTC
15	.	TRBJ2-4	TRBV7-2	TRBD1	CASSPGDRGLNIQYF	TGTGCCAGCAGCCCTGGGGACAGGGGGCTGAACATTCAGTACTTC
16	.	TRBJ2-1	TRBV4-1	TRBD1	CASSQAPTGRYNEQFF	TGCGCCAGCAGCCAAGCCCCGACAGGGCGATACAATGAGCAGTTCTTC
15	.	TRBJ2-1	TRBV9	TRBD2	CASSVARGRYNEQFF	TGTGCCAGCAGCGTAGCCCGCGGGAGGTACAATGAGCAGTTCTTC
15	.	TRBJ1-5	TRBV4-2	.	CASSQGVHSNQPQHF	TGTGCCAGCAGCCAAGGAGTTCACAGCAATCAGCCCCAGCATTTT
16	.	TRBJ2-7	TRBV13	TRBD2	CASSLDSSGRAYEQYF	TGTGCCAGCAGCTTAGACAGTAGCGGGAGGGCCTACGAGCAGTACTTC
15	.	TRBJ1-2	TRBV5-1	TRBD1	CASSLATGGSYGYTF	TGCGCCAGCAGCTTGGCGACAGGGGGTAGCTATGGCTACACCTTC
15	.	TRBJ2-3	TRBV6-5	.	CATRSSGQGTDTQYF	TGTGCCACTAGAAGCTCGGGACAAGGAACAGATACGCAGTATTTT
14	.	TRBJ2-1	TRBV14	.	CASSRRQDNDEQFF	TGTGCCAGCAGCCGGCGACAGGATAATGATGAGCAGTTCTTC
13	once	TRBJ2-7	TRBV28	.	CASSFWGAYEQYF	TGTGCCAGCAGTTTCTGGGGGGCCTACGAGCAGTACTTC